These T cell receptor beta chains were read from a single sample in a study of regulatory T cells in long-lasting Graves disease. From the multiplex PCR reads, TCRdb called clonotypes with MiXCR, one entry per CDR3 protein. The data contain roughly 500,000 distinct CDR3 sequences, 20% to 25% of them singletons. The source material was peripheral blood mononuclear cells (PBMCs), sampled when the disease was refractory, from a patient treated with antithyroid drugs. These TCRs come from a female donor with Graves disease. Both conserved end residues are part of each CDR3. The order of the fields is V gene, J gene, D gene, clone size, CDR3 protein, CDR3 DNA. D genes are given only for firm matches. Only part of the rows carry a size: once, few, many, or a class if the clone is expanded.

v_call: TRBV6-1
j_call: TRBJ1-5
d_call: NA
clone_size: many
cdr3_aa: CASTTAGPRWPQHF
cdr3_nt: TGTGCCAGCACTACCGCGGGACCAAGGTGGCCCCAGCATTTT

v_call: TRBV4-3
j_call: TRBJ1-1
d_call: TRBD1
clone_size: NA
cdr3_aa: CASSQDTGTGGTEAFF
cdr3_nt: TGCGCCAGCAGCCAAGATACAGGGACAGGGGGGACTGAAGCTTTCTTT

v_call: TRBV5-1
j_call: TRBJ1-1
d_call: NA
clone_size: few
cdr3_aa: CASRFGGENTEAFF
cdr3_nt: TGCGCCAGCAGATTTGGGGGTGAAAACACTGAAGCTTTCTTT

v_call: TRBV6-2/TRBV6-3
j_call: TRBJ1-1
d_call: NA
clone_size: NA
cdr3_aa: CTSSERQPLTEAFF
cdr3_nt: TGTACCAGCAGTGAGCGGCAGCCTCTCACTGAAGCTTTCTTT

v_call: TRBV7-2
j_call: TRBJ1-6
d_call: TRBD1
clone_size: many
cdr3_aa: CASSWGDSGSPLHF
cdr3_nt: TGTGCCAGCAGCTGGGGGGACAGCGGCTCACCCCTCCACTTT

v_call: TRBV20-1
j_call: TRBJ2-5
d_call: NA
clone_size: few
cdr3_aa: CSATWGSFPQETQYF
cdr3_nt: TGCAGTGCTACTTGGGGCTCCTTCCCCCAAGAGACCCAGTACTTC

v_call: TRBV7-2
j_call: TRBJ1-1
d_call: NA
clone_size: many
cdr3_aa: CASSFAGGNTEAFF
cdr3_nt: TGTGCCAGCAGCTTTGCCGGGGGGAACACTGAAGCTTTCTTT

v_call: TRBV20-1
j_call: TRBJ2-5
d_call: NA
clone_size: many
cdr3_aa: CSASSAQETQYF
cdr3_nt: TGCAGTGCTAGCTCAGCACAAGAGACCCAGTACTTC

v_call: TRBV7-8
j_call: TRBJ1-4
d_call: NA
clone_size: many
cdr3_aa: CASSLAQGGREKLFF
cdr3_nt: TGTGCCAGCAGCTTAGCGCAGGGAGGGCGAGAAAAACTGTTTTTT

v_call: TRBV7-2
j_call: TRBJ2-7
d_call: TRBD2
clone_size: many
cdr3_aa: CASSLNSGIKAYEQYF
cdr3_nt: TGTGCCAGCAGCTTAAATAGCGGGATAAAAGCCTACGAGCAGTACTTC

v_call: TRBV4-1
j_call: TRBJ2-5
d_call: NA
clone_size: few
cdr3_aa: CASSQDRTPQETQYF
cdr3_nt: TGCGCCAGCAGCCAAGATCGGACTCCTCAAGAGACCCAGTACTTC

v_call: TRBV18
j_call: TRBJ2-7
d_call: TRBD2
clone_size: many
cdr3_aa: CASSIAGDEQYF
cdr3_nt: TGTGCCAGCTCAATAGCGGGAGACGAGCAGTACTTC

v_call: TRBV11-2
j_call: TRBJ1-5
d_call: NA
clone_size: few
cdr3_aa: CASSFGGKPQHF
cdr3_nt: TGTGCCAGCAGCTTTGGGGGCAAGCCCCAGCATTTT

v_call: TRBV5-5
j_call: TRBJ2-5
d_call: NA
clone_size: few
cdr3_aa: CASSSTVHGEVLLWETQYF
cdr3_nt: TGTGCCAGCAGCTCTACGGTTCATGGTGAAGTGCTACTGTGGGAGACCCAGTACTTC

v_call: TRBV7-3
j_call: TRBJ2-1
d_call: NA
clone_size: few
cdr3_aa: CASSPDRTSYNEQFF
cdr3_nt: TGTGCCAGCAGCCCAGACAGGACCTCCTACAATGAGCAGTTCTTC

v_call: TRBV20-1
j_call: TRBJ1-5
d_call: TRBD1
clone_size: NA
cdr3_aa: CSATPRGQAQPQHF
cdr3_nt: TGCAGTGCTACCCCCAGGGGGCAGGCTCAGCCCCAGCATTTT

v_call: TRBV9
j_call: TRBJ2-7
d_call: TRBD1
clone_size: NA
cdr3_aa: CASSVGGDRSSYEQYF
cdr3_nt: TGTGCCAGCAGCGTAGGAGGGGACAGGAGCTCCTACGAGCAGTACTTC

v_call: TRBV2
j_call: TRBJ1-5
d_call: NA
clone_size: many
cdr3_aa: CASSYTVQPQHF
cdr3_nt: TGTGCCAGCAGTTACACCGTTCAGCCCCAGCATTTT

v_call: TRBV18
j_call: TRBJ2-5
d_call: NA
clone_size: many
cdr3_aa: CASSPPGSRIQETQYF
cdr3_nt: TGTGCCAGCTCACCACCCGGTTCGAGGATCCAAGAGACCCAGTACTTC

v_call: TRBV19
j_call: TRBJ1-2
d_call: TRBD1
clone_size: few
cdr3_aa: CASISLGTGGLGYTF
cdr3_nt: TGTGCCAGTATAAGCCTCGGGACAGGGGGCCTTGGCTACACCTTC

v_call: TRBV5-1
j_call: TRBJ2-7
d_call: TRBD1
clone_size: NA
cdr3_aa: CASSFGDPGQGVYEQYF
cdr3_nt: TGCGCCAGCAGCTTCGGCGACCCGGGACAGGGAGTATACGAGCAGTACTTC

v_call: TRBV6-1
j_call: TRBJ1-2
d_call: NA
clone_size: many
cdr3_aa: CASSRQVNYGYTF
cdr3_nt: TGTGCCAGCAGTCGTCAGGTTAACTATGGCTACACCTTC

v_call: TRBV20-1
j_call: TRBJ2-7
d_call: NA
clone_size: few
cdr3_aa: CSASDDGRTSYEQYF
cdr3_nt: TGCAGTGCTAGTGATGATGGCAGAACCTCCTACGAGCAGTACTTC

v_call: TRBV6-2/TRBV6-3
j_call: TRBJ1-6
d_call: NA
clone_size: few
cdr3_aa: CASSYGDHSPLHF
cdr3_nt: TGTGCCAGCAGTTACGGTGATCATTCACCCCTCCACTTT

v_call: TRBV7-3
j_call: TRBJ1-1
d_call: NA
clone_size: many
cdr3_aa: CASSLTPATSEAFF
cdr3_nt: TGTGCCAGCAGCTTAACCCCGGCCACCTCTGAAGCTTTCTTT

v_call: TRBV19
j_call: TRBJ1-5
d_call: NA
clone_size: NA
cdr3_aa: CASSIEARQNQPQHF
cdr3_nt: TGTGCCAGTAGTATAGAAGCCCGACAAAATCAGCCCCAGCATTTT

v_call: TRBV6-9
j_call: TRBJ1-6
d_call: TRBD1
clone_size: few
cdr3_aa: CASSSRQGGYNSPLHF
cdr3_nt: TGTGCCAGCAGTTCTCGCCAGGGGGGGTATAATTCACCCCTCCACTTT

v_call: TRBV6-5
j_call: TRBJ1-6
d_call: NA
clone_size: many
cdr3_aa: CASSYSKPTNSPLHF
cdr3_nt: TGTGCCAGCAGTTATTCGAAGCCGACGAATTCACCCCTCCACTTT

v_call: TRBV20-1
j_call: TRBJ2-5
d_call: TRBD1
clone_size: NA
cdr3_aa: CSARDDLDRKETQYF
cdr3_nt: TGCAGTGCTAGAGATGATCTGGACAGGAAAGAGACCCAGTACTTC

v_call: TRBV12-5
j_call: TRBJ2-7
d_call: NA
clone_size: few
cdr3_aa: CASGLIREQYF
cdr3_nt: TGTGCTAGTGGTTTGATCAGAGAGCAGTACTTC

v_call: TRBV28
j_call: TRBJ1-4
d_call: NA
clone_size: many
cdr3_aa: CASSLWGATNEKLFF
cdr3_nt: TGTGCCAGCAGTTTATGGGGAGCAACTAATGAAAAACTGTTTTTT

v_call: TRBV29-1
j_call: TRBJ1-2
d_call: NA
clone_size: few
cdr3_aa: CSVTPQGHYGYTF
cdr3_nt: TGCAGCGTTACGCCACAGGGACACTATGGCTACACCTTC

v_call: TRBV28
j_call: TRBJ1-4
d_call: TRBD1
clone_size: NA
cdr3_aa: CASSFFYLRDSNEKLFF
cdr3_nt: TGTGCCAGCAGTTTCTTTTATTTGCGGGACAGTAATGAAAAACTGTTTTTT

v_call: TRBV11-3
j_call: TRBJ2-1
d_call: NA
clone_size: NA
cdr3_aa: CASRLTTEQFF
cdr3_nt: TGTGCCAGCAGACTGACTACAGAGCAGTTCTTC

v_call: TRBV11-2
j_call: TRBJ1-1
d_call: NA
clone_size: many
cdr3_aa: CASSRDGRMNTEAFF
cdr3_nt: TGTGCCAGCAGCCGCGACGGTAGAATGAACACTGAAGCTTTCTTT

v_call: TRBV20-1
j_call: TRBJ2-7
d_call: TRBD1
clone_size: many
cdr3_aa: CSALAGQVYEQYF
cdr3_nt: TGCAGTGCTTTGGCGGGACAGGTTTACGAGCAGTACTTC

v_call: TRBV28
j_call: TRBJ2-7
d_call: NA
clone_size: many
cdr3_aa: CASSLSLGGNEQYF
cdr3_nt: TGTGCCAGCAGTTTATCGTTAGGGGGAAACGAGCAGTACTTC

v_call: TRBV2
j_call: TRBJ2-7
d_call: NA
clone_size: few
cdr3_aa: CASSPFQSYEQYF
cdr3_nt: TGCGCCAGCAGCCCATTCCAATCCTACGAGCAGTACTTC

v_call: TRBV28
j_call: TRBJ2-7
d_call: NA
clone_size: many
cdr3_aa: CASSFGGTLDLGSYEQYF
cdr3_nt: TGTGCCAGCAGTTTCGGAGGGACGCTAGACTTGGGCTCCTACGAGCAGTACTTC

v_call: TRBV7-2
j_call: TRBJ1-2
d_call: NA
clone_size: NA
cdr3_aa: CASSFGMGFSYGYTF
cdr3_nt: TGTGCCAGCAGCTTTGGGATGGGGTTTAGCTATGGCTACACCTTC

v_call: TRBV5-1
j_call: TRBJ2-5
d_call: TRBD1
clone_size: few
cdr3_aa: CASSQTGSQETQYF
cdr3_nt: TGCGCCAGCAGCCAGACAGGGAGCCAAGAGACCCAGTACTTC

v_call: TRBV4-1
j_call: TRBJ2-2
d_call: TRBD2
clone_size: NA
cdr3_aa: CASSQDQAGGHDGELFF
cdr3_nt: TGCGCCAGCAGCCAAGATCAGGCGGGGGGGCATGACGGGGAGCTGTTTTTT

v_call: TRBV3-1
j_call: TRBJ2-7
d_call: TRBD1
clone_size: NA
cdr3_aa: CASSPMTGTYEQYF
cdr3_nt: TGTGCCAGCAGCCCAATGACAGGGACCTACGAGCAGTACTTC

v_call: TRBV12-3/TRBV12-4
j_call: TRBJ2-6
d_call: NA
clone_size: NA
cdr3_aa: CASSLPGAGANVLTF
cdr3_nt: TGTGCCAGCAGTCTCCCGGGTGCTGGGGCCAACGTCCTGACTTTC

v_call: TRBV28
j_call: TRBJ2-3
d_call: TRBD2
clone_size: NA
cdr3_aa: CASSSLAGATDTQYF
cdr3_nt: TGTGCCAGCAGTAGCCTAGCGGGAGCTACAGATACGCAGTATTTT

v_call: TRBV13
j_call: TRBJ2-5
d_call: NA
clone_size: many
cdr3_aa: CASSPSIAKETQYF
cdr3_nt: TGTGCCAGCAGCCCCTCCATCGCCAAAGAGACCCAGTACTTC

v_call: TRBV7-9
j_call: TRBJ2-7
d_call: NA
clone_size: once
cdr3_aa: CASSLASISGHRGSEQYF
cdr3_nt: TGTGCCAGCAGCTTAGCGAGTATCTCAGGCCACAGAGGGTCCGAGCAGTACTTC

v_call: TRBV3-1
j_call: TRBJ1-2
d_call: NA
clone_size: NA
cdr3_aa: CASSQDRGLYGYTF
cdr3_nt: TGTGCCAGCAGCCAAGATCGGGGGCTCTATGGCTACACCTTC

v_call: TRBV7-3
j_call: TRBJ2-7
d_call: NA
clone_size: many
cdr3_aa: CASSFDDSPNEQYF
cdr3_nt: TGTGCCAGCAGCTTTGACGACAGCCCGAACGAGCAGTACTTC

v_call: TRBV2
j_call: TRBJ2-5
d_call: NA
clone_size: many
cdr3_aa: CASSDARGAETQYF
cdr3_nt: TGTGCCAGCAGTGATGCCCGGGGGGCAGAGACCCAGTACTTC

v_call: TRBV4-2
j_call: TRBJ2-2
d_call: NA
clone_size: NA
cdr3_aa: CASSQGTLNSGELFF
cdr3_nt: TGTGCCAGCAGCCAAGGAACGTTGAACAGCGGGGAGCTGTTTTTT

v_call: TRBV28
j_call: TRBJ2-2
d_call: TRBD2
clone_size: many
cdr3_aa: CASSTASGSTGELFF
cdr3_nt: TGTGCCAGCAGTACCGCTAGCGGGTCCACCGGGGAGCTGTTTTTT

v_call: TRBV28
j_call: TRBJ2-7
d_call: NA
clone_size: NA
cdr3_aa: CASTGAGSYEQYF
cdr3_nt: TGTGCCAGCACCGGAGCAGGGTCCTACGAGCAGTACTTC

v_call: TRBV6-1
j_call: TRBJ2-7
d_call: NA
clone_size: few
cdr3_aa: CASNPTLAKRSYEQYF
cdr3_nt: TGTGCCAGTAATCCCACCCTGGCTAAGAGATCCTACGAGCAGTACTTC

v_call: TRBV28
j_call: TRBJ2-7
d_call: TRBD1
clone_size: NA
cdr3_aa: CASSLSAGGQVFFKFYEQYF
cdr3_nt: TGTGCCAGCAGTTTGTCCGCTGGGGGACAGGTCTTTTTCAAATTCTACGAGCAGTACTTC